This T cell receptor beta chain was sequenced for a study of beta chain features in type 1 diabetes. Study outcomes and limitations: In every one of the four CD4+ subsets, TCRB CDR3s were moderately but significantly shorter in Type 1 diabetes patients.

The germline V gene has CDR1 SGHTA and CDR2 FQGNSA. The CDR3 runs 12 residues. Trimming cost V 5 bases and J 6 bases, with 9 bases left between them. Comment on this clone: Antigen: not known.

Expressed TCRB transcripts were sequenced, since all the RNA that had been isolated was reverse transcribed. The method was immunoSEQ multiplex PCR; TCRdb's version includes in-frame clones alone and lacks a portion of them. The repertoire holds 100,000 to 150,000 clones, 15% to 20% seen once, with 2.6% in the top ten. The V gene is TRBV7-2, the J gene TRBJ2-3; D remains unclear. Source material: central memory CD4+ T cells from blood. The TCR comes from a man in his late teens or twenties with type 1 diabetes. In nucleotides, the CDR3 is TGTGCCAGCAGCCCCTCCGGGGATACGCAGTATTTT. It is translated as CASSPSGDTQYF. Based on the CDR3 plus reference TRBV7-2 and TRBJ2-3, the full variable domain is GAGVSQSPSNKVTEKGKDVELRCDPISGHTALYWYRQSLGQGLEFLIYFQGNSAPDKSGLPSDRFSAERTGGSVSTLTIQRTQQEDSAVYLCASSPSGDTQYFGPGTRLTVL.